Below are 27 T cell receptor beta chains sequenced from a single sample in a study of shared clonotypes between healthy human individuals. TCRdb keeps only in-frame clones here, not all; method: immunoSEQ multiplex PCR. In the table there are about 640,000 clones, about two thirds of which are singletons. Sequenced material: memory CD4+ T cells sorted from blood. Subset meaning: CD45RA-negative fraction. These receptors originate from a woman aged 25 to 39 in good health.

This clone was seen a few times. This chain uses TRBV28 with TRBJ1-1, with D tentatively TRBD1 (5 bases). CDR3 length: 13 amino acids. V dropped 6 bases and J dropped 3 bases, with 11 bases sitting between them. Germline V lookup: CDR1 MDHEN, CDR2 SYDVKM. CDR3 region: CASSPRVDTEAFF. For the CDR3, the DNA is TGTGCCAGCAGCCCCAGGGTGGACACTGAAGCTTTCTTT. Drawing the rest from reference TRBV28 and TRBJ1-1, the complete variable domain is DVKVTQSSRYLVKRTGEKVFLECVQDMDHENMFWYRQDPGLGLRLIYFSYDVKMKEKGDIPEGYSVSREKKERFSLILESASTNQTSMYLCASSPRVDTEAFFGQGTRLTVV.

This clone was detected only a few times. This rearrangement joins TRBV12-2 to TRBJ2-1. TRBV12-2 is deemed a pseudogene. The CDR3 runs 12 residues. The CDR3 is CASRQNNLKQFF. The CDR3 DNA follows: TGTGCAAGTCGCCAGAATAACTTAAAGCAGTTCTTC.

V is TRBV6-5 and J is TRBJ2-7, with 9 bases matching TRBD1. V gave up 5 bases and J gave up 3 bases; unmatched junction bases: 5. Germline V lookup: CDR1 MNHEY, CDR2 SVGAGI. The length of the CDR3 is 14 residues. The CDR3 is CASSAQTGGYEQYF. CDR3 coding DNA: TGTGCCAGCAGTGCTCAGACAGGGGGCTACGAGCAGTACTTC.

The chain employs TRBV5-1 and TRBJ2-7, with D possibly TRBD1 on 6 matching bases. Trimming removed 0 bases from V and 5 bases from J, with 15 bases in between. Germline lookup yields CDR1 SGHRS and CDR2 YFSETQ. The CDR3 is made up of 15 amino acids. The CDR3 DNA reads TGCGCCAGCAGCTTGGCGCCAGGGGCCGCCCACGAGCAGTACTTC. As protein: CASSLAPGAAHEQYF. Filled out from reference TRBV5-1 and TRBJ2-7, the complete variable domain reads KAGVTQTPRYLIKTRGQQVTLSCSPISGHRSVSWYQQTPGQGLQFLFEYFSETQRNKGNFPGRFSGRQFSNSRSEMNVSTLELGDSALYLCASSLAPGAAHEQYFGPGTRLTVT.

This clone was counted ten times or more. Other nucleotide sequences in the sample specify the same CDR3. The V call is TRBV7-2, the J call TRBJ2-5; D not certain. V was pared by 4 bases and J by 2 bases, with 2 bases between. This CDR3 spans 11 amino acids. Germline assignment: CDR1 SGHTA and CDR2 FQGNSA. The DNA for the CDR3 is TGTGCCAGCAGCTCACAAGAGACCCAGTACTTC. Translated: CASSSQETQYF.

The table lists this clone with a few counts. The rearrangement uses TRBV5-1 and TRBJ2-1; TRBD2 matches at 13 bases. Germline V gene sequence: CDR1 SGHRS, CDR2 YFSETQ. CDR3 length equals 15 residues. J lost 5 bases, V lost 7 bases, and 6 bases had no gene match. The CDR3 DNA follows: TGCGCCAGCGGAAGGACTAGCGGGGGCCACAATGAGCAGTTCTTC. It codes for CASGRTSGGHNEQFF.

CDR3 residues: CASSLGVWDLSNQPQHF. The CDR3 region has the DNA TGTGCCAGCAGCTTAGGCGTCTGGGATCTTAGCAATCAGCCCCAGCATTTT. The chain uses TRBV7-2 and TRBJ1-5, with D uncertain. The CDR3 spans 17 residues. Trimming shortened V by 1 base and J by 0 bases, and 13 bases separated the two germline ends. Germline V gives CDR1 SGHTA, CDR2 FQGNSA.

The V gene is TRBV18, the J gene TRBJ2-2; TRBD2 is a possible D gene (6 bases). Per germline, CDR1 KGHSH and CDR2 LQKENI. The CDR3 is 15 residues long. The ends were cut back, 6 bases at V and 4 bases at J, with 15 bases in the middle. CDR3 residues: CASSDRGDFTGELFF. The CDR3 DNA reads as TGTGCCAGCTCGGATCGCGGGGATTTCACCGGGGAGCTGTTTTTT.

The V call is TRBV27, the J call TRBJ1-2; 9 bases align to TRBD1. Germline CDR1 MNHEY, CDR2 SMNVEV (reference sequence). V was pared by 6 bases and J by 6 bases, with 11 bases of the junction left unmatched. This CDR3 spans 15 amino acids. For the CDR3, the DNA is TGTGCCAGCAGGGCTCCAGGACAGGGGTCCCATGGCTACACCTTC. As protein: CASRAPGQGSHGYTF.

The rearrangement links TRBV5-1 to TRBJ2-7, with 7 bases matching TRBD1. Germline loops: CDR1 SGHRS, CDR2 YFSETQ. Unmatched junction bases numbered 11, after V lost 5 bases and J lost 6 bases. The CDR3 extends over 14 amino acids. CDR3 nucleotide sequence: TGCGCCAGCAGGGCCGGGACAGACGGTCTCGAGCAGTACTTC. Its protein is CASRAGTDGLEQYF.

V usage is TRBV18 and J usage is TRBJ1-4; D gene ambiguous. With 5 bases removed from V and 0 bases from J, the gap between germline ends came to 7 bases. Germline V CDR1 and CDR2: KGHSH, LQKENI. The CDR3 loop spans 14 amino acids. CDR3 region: CASSVGTTNEKLFF. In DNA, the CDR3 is TGTGCCAGCTCAGTCGGGACAACTAATGAAAAACTGTTTTTT. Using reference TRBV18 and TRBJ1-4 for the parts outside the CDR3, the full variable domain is NAGVMQNPRHLVRRRGQEARLRCSPMKGHSHVYWYRQLPEEGLKFMVYLQKENIIDESGMPKERFSAEFPKEGPSILRIQQVVRGDSAAYFCASSVGTTNEKLFFGSGTQLSVL.

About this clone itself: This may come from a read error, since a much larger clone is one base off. The CDR3 coding sequence is TGTGCCAGCAGTGGCTCCTACGAGCAGTACTTC. Translation gives CASSGSYEQYF. The genes are TRBV6-1 and TRBJ2-7; no reliable D call. Per germline, CDR1 MNHNS and CDR2 SASEGT. V was clipped by 4 bases and J by 0 bases, with 1 base between them. The CDR3 sequence is 11 residues long.

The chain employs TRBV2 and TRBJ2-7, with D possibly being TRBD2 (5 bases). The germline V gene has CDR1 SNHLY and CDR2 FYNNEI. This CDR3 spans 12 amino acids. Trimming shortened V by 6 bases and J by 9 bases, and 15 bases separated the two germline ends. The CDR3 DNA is TGTGCCAGCAGCGTTACCGGGGTGGCGCAGTACTTC. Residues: CASSVTGVAQYF.

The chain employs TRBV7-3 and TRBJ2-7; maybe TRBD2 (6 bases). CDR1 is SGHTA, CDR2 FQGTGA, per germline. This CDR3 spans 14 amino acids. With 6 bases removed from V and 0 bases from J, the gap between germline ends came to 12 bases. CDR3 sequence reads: CASRPTGGSYEQYF. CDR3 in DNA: TGTGCCAGCAGACCTACCGGGGGCTCCTACGAGCAGTACTTC.

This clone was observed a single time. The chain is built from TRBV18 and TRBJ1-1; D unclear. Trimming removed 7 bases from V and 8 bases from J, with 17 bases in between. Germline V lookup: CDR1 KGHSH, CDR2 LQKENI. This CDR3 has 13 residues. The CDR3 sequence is CASLNQRGREAFF. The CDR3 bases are TGTGCCAGCTTAAACCAAAGAGGGAGGGAAGCTTTCTTT.

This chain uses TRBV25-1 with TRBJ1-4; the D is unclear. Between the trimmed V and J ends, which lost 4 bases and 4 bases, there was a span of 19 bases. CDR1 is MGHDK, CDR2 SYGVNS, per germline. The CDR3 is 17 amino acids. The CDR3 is CASSAPLGAANNEKLFF. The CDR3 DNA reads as TGTGCCAGCAGTGCACCCCTAGGCGCGGCGAATAATGAAAAACTGTTTTTT.

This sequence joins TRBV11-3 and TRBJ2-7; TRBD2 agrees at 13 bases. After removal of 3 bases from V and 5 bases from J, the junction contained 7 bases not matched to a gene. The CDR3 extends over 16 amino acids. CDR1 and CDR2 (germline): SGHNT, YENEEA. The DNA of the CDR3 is TGTGCCAGCAGCTTTACCGGGACTAGCGGGATCCACGAGCAGTACTTC. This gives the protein CASSFTGTSGIHEQYF.

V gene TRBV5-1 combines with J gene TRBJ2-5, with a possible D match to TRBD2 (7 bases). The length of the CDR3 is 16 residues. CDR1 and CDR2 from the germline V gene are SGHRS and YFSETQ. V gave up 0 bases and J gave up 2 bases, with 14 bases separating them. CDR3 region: CASSLDGGRWQETQYF. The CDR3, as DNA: TGCGCCAGCAGCTTGGACGGGGGGCGATGGCAAGAGACCCAGTACTTC.

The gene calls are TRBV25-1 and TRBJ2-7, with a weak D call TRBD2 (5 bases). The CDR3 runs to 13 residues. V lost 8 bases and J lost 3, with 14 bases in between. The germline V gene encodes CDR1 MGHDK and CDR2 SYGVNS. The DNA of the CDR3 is TGTGCCAGCGGTTGGGAGAGTAGCTACGAGCAGTACTTC. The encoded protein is CASGWESSYEQYF.

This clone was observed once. The CDR3 here is CASSSGGSYGYTF. The CDR3 DNA sequence: TGTGCCAGTAGTTCAGGGGGATCGTATGGCTACACCTTC. The chain is built from TRBV19 and TRBJ1-2, with TRBD1 matching 7 bases. J was trimmed by 5 bases and V by 5 bases; bases with no gene match: 5. CDR1 and CDR2 (germline): LNHDA, SQIVND (reference sequence). The CDR3 runs 13 residues.

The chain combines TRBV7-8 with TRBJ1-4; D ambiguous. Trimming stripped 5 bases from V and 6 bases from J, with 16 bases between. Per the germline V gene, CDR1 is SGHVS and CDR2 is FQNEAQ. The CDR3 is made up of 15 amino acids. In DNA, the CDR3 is TGTGCCAGCAGCCGTTCGACCCACGAGGATGAAAAACTGTTTTTT. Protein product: CASSRSTHEDEKLFF. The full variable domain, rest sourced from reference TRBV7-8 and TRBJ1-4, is GAGVSQSPRYKVAKRGQDVALRCDPISGHVSLFWYQQALGQGPEFLTYFQNEAQLDKSGLPSDRFFAERPEGSVSTLKIQRTQQEDSAVYLCASSRSTHEDEKLFFGSGTQLSVL.

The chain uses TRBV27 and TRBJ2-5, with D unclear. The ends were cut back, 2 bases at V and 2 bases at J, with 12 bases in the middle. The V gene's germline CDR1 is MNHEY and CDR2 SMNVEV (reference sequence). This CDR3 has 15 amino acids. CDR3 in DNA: TGTGCCAGCAGTTTACGGTGGCCTACTCAAGAGACCCAGTACTTC. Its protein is CASSLRWPTQETQYF.

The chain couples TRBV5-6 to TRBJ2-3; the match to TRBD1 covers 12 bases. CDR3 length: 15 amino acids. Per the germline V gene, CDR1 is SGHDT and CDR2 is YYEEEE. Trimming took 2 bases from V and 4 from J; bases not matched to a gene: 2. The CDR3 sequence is CASSLGTGGPDTQYF. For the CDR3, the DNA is TGTGCCAGCAGCTTAGGGACAGGGGGCCCAGATACGCAGTATTTT.

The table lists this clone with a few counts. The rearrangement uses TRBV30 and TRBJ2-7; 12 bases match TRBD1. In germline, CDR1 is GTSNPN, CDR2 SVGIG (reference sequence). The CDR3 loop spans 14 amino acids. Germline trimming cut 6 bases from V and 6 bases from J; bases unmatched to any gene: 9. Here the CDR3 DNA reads TGTGCCTGCTACCGGGACAGGGGGCTGGGCGAGCAGTACTTC. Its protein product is CACYRDRGLGEQYF. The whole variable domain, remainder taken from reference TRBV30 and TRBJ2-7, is SQTIHQWPATLVQPVGSPLSLECTVEGTSNPNLYWYRQAAGRGLQLLFYSVGIGQISSEVPQNLSASRPQDRQFILSSKKLLLSDSGFYLCACYRDRGLGEQYFGPGTRLTVT.

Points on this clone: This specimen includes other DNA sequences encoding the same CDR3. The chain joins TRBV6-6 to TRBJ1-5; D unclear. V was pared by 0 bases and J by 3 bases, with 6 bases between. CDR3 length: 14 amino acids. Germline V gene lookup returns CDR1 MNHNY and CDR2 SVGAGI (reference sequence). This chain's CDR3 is CASSYSGHNQPQHF. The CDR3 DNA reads TGTGCCAGCAGTTACTCCGGGCACAATCAGCCCCAGCATTTT.

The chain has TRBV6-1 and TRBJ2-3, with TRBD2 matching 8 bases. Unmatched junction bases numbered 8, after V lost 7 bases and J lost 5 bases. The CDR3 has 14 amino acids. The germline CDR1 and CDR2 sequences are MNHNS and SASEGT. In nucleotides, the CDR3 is TGTGCCAGCACTAATAGCGGGGCTAGAGATACGCAGTATTTT. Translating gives CASTNSGARDTQYF.

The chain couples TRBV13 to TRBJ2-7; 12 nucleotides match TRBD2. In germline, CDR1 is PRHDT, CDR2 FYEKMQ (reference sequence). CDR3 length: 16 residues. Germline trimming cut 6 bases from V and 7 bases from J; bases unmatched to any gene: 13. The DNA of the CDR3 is TGTGCCAGCAGGCGGCACACCGGACTAGCGGGATGGGAGCAGTACTTC. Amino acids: CASRRHTGLAGWEQYF.